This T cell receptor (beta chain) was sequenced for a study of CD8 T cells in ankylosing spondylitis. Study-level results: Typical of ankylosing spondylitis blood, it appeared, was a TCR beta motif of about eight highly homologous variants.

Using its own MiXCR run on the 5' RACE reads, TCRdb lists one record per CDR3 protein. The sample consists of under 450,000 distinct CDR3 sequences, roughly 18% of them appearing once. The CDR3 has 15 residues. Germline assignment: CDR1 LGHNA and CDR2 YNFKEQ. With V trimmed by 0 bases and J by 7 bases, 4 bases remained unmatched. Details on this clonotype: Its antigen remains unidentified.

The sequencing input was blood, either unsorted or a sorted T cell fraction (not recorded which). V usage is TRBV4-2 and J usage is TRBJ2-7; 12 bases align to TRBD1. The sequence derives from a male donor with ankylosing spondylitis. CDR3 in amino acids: CASSQEGQGAREQYF. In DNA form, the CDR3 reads TGTGCCAGCAGCCAAGAGGGACAGGGGGCTCGGGAGCAGTACTTC.